Reported below is one T cell receptor beta chain. PCR involved 60 Vbeta and 13 Jbeta primers. Libraries were prepared by immunoSEQ multiplex PCR; TCRdb keeps only in-frame clonotypes and omits some of them. This table has about 130,000 clones, roughly 82% appearing once. The data were taken from a study of cytomegalovirus exposure and HLA in healthy donors. V shed 0 bases and J shed 2 bases, with 11 bases lying between them. The length of the CDR3 is 15 residues. The germline CDR1 and CDR2 sequences are LNHDA and SQIVND (reference sequence). The clonotype was recovered from a woman in her late teens or twenties in good health and CMV-seropositive. The material sequenced was PBMCs. The rearrangement uses TRBV19 and TRBJ2-7, with D unresolved. The CDR3 sequence is CASSIEAVAPYEQYF. The CDR3 DNA sequence: TGTGCCAGTAGTATAGAGGCCGTGGCTCCCTACGAGCAGTACTTC.